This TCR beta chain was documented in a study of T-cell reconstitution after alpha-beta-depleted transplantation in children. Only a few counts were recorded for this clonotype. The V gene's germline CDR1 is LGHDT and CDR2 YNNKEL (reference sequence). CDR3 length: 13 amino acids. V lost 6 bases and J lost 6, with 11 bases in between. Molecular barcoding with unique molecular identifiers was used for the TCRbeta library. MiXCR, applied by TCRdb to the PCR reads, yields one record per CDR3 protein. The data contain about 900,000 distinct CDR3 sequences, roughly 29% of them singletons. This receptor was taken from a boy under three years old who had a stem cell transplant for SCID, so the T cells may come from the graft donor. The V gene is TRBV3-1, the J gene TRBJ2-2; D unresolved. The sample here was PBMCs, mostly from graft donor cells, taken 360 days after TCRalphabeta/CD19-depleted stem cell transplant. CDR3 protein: CASRPQSPGELFF. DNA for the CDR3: TGTGCCAGCAGACCCCAGAGCCCCGGGGAGCTGTTTTTT. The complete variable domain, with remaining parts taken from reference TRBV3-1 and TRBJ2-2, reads DTAVSQTPKYLVTQMGNDKSIKCEQNLGHDTMYWYKQDSKKFLKIMFSYNNKELIINETVPNRFSPKSPDKAHLNLHINSLELGDSAVYFCASRPQSPGELFFGEGSRLTVL.